The 16 T cell receptor beta chains below were found in one sample sequenced in a study of human T cells and chemical hapten exposure. The time point denotes: patch test 3, about 24 weeks after DPC sensitization. As to treatment: therapeutic diphenylcyclopropenone sensitization with weekly scalp DPC. One entry per CDR3 protein, called by TCRdb with MiXCR from the RACE reads. The table includes over 80,000 distinct CDR3 sequences, approximately 10% detected once. Sequenced here: whole blood, sampled in connection with sensitization to the hapten diphenylcyclopropenone (DPC). All receptors derive from a woman aged 30 to 39 with alopecia areata. Some clones in this sample may be carry-over from other donors' samples.

This clonotype was seen ten or more times. The rearrangement uses TRBV3-1 and TRBJ2-1; D gene ambiguous. This CDR3 contains 15 residues. CDR1 and CDR2 from the germline V gene are LGHDT and YNNKEL (reference sequence). The V gene lost 3 bases and the J gene lost 2 bases, with 11 bases spanning the gap. The CDR3 region has the DNA TGTGCCAGCAGCCAGAGCTGGGCGACCTACAATGAGCAGTTCTTC. It yields the protein CASSQSWATYNEQFF.

The genes are TRBV28 and TRBJ1-3; 9 nucleotides match TRBD1. In germline, CDR1 is MDHEN, CDR2 SYDVKM. The CDR3 is 15 amino acids. With V trimmed by 5 bases and J by 4 bases, 6 bases remained unmatched. CDR3: CASSPQGALGNTIYF. The CDR3 region has the DNA TGTGCCAGCAGTCCACAGGGGGCTCTGGGAAACACCATATATTTT.

This clonotype was seen more than once but under ten times. This rearrangement joins TRBV6-5 to TRBJ1-1; 7 bases align to TRBD1. Germline CDR1 MNHEY, CDR2 SVGAGI. The CDR3 totals 17 residues. V trimming: 0 bases; J trimming: 0 bases; junction bases outside the gene matches: 7. The chain's CDR3 is CASSYSLPGTVNTEAFF. In nucleotides, the CDR3 is TGTGCCAGCAGTTACTCTCTCCCCGGGACAGTGAACACTGAAGCTTTCTTT.

The chain is built from TRBV10-3 and TRBJ1-5; D is undetermined. Germline V gives CDR1 ENHRY, CDR2 SYGVKD. Trimming cost V 3 bases and J 4 bases, with 4 bases left between them. The CDR3 has 12 residues. The CDR3 bases are TGTGCCATCAGTGAAATTAATCAGCCCCAGCATTTT. Encoded protein: CAISEINQPQHF.

The rearrangement joins TRBV3-1 to TRBJ2-1; 9 bases agree with TRBD2. Germline V CDR1 and CDR2: LGHDT, YNNKEL (reference sequence). This CDR3 comprises 16 residues. V was pared by 1 base and J by 10 bases, with 11 bases of the junction left unmatched. This CDR3 is CASSQGRTSVAREQFF. CDR3 bases: TGTGCCAGCAGCCAAGGGCGGACTAGCGTCGCTAGGGAGCAGTTCTTC.

This clonotype was recorded many times. This rearrangement joins TRBV3-1 to TRBJ2-3, with D maybe TRBD2 (6 bases). The CDR3 runs 17 residues. Germline V lookup: CDR1 LGHDT, CDR2 YNNKEL (reference sequence). V lost 2 bases and J 2 bases, leaving 17 bases between the germline ends. The CDR3: CASSQNPQAGSTDTQYF. DNA for the CDR3: TGTGCCAGCAGCCAAAACCCTCAAGCGGGTTCCACAGATACGCAGTATTTT.

This sequence joins TRBV6-6 and TRBJ1-2, with a tentative D call TRBD1 (5 bases). The V and J ends lost 7 bases and 0 bases respectively, with 18 bases between them. CDR1 MNHNY and CDR2 SVGAGI come from the germline V gene (reference sequence). CDR3 length equals 16 residues. CDR3 sequence reads: CASTDSDRVSNYGYTF. CDR3 nucleotide sequence: TGTGCCAGCACCGACTCCGACAGAGTATCTAACTATGGCTACACCTTC.

This clonotype has a count of ten or more. The chain links TRBV7-8 to TRBJ1-1; TRBD1 is a possible D gene (5 bases). The CDR3 is 13 residues long. V lost 4 bases and J 2 bases, leaving 8 bases between the germline ends. Germline V gene sequence: CDR1 SGHVS, CDR2 FQNEAQ. CDR3 loop: CASSSDINTEAFF. DNA for the CDR3: TGTGCCAGCAGCTCGGACATAAACACTGAAGCTTTCTTT.

This clonotype has at least ten counts. The chain joins TRBV5-1 to TRBJ2-3, with 7 positions matching TRBD1. The CDR3 loop spans 14 amino acids. Germline CDR1 and CDR2: SGHRS and YFSETQ. The ends lost 4 bases at V and 6 bases at J; junction bases unmatched: 8. The CDR3 is CASSLGQLTDTQYF. The CDR3 DNA follows: TGCGCCAGCAGCCTGGGACAGCTGACGGATACGCAGTATTTT. Together with reference TRBV5-1 and TRBJ2-3, the CDR3 gives the full variable domain: KAGVTQTPRYLIKTRGQQVTLSCSPISGHRSVSWYQQTPGQGLQFLFEYFSETQRNKGNFPGRFSGRQFSNSRSEMNVSTLELGDSALYLCASSLGQLTDTQYFGPGTRLTVL.

DNA of the CDR3: TGTGCCAGCGGTGGGCCCCGGGGCGAGCAGTACTTC. Its translation is CASGGPRGEQYF. This chain uses TRBV12-3 or TRBV12-4 with TRBJ2-7; a possible D gene is TRBD2 (5 bases). Trimming cost V 8 bases and J 6 bases, with 14 bases left between them. The CDR3 runs 12 residues.

The CDR3 DNA reads TGTGCCAGCAGTTACTCTTTTTACGGGGACCTCTATGGCTACACCTTC. It translates to CASSYSFYGDLYGYTF. The gene calls are TRBV6-5 and TRBJ1-2; maybe TRBD1 (5 bases). This CDR3 is 16 amino acids long. Between the trimmed V and J ends, which lost 0 bases and 4 bases, there was a span of 15 bases. Germline V lookup: CDR1 MNHEY, CDR2 SVGAGI.

In its sample, this clonotype was seen a few times. The chain uses TRBV28 and TRBJ1-6; 8 bases are shared with TRBD1. CDR1 and CDR2 (germline): MDHEN, SYDVKM. With V trimmed by 5 bases and J by 4 bases, 7 bases remained unmatched. This CDR3 is built from 16 residues. In DNA form, the CDR3 reads TGTGCCAGCAGTACAGGGGGAAGTTTGTATAATTCACCCCTCCACTTT. It translates to CASSTGGSLYNSPLHF. Based on the CDR3 plus reference TRBV28 and TRBJ1-6, the full variable domain is DVKVTQSSRYLVKRTGEKVFLECVQDMDHENMFWYRQDPGLGLRLIYFSYDVKMKEKGDIPEGYSVSREKKERFSLILESASTNQTSMYLCASSTGGSLYNSPLHFGNGTRLTVT.

The chain carries TRBV28 and TRBJ2-4; tentatively, D is TRBD1 (5 bases). V lost 5 bases, J lost 2 bases, and 16 bases lay in between. Germline V CDR1 and CDR2: MDHEN, SYDVKM. This CDR3 is built from 16 residues. The CDR3 spells CASSIRQYLTKNIQYF. The CDR3 DNA follows: TGTGCCAGCAGTATAAGACAGTACCTTACCAAAAACATTCAGTACTTC.

About this clonotype: A read error may explain this, as a much larger clone is one base away. The J gene is TRBJ2-3, the V gene TRBV6-2 or TRBV6-3; D gene ambiguous. The CDR3 has 15 residues. The germline CDR1 and CDR2 sequences are MNHEY and SVGEGT. Here the CDR3 reads CASSYSVRSTNTQYF. The CDR3 DNA sequence: TGTGCCAGCAGTTACTCGGTGCGGTCCACAAATACGCAGTATTTT.

This clonotype came up many times. The chain combines TRBV18 with TRBJ1-6; D gene uncertain. There are 16 residues in the CDR3. The V end was cut by 5 bases, the J end by 0 bases, with 11 bases between. The germline gives CDR1 KGHSH, CDR2 LQKENI. The CDR3 reads CASSADESSYNSPLHF. CDR3 sequence (DNA): TGTGCCAGCTCAGCAGACGAGAGCTCCTATAATTCACCCCTCCACTTT. The variable domain in full, completed from reference TRBV18 and TRBJ1-6, reads NAGVMQNPRHLVRRRGQEARLRCSPMKGHSHVYWYRQLPEEGLKFMVYLQKENIIDESGMPKERFSAEFPKEGPSILRIQQVVRGDSAAYFCASSADESSYNSPLHFGNGTRLTVT.

This clonotype came up many times. The rearrangement links TRBV4-2 to TRBJ2-3; the match to TRBD1 covers 9 bases. Germline V CDR1 and CDR2: LGHNA, YNFKEQ. V shed 0 bases, J shed 4 bases, and the junction held 5 bases outside the gene matches. The CDR3 loop spans 16 amino acids. The CDR3 region has the DNA TGTGCCAGCAGCCAAGAAGGAGACAGGGGGGCAGATACGCAGTATTTT. This translates into CASSQEGDRGADTQYF.